The subject of this entry is one TCR beta chain. Its recognized antigen is unknown. Per-nucleotide qualities are absent, and no much larger clonotype sits a single base away. This specimen's time point label, interpreted: cycle 1 day 1 (C1D1), immediately before nivolumab initiation. All trial patients had relapsed after autologous stem cell transplantation, with cohorts A, B and C differing in prior brentuximab vedotin exposure. The trial cohort was composed of approximately 60 patients with relapsed/refractory classical Hodgkin lymphoma, for whom complete response, partial response or progressive disease was recorded as best overall response. In the multi-cohort phase II CheckMate 205 trial, trial patients received single-agent nivolumab. An independent review committee assessed best overall response by applying the 2007 International Working Group response criteria. PBMCs from the trial were collected at three points: immediately before nivolumab initiation (C1D1), and during therapy at cycle 2 day 1 and cycle 4 day 1. Peripheral blood was collected in 8 mL Vacutainer Cell Preparation Tubes, from which PBMCs were isolated by centrifugation and then cryopreserved.

The Qiagen DNeasy kit was used to extract genomic DNA both from unsorted PBMCs and from the negatively selected CD4+ and CD8+ fractions. Amplification of TCR beta CDR3 regions was done by immunoSEQ multiplex PCR with primers that anneal to V and J segments. A synthetic immune receptor repertoire was used to minimize amplification bias, and any residual bias was removed computationally once sequencing was done. The published analysis was carried out like this. Repertoire diversity was quantified as the Shannon entropy index using custom Python scripts. Unsorted, CD4+ and CD8+ repertoires were examined separately, except in combined analyses, for which CD4+ and CD8+ sequences were merged in silico. Clonal expansion was defined as a frequency increase of at least 2-fold after treatment compared with C1D1, and clones undetected at baseline were assigned a pseudocount of 0.5. Singleton clones were defined as clones with 0 or 1 copy at C1D1, and non-singleton clones were defined as clones with 2 or more copies. Clones expanded in unsorted samples were assigned a CD4+, CD8+ or unknown annotation through matching of protein sequences in sorted samples from the same patient. Wilcoxon tests were applied to paired samples to test diversity changes from C1D1 to C4D1. In TCRdb, the immuneACCESS table is reduced to in-frame sequences with V and J assigned. These tables do not hold every clone; where another copy was compared, an unresolved V gene accounts for under half, and the others remain unexplained. V and J calls and clone size are given by that table; D and trimming were obtained from the DNA. The sample data list roughly 42,000 clones, and approximately 80% of these were observed just once. Together, the top ten hold under 25% of the sample.

The sample belongs to a study of PD-1 blockade in classical Hodgkin lymphoma (dated by TCRdb to about 2020). Notes on the research overall: Nivolumab dosing was 3 mg/kg intravenously every 2 weeks, continuing until either disease progression or unacceptable toxicity. To define a peripheral blood immune signature of response to PD-1 blockade in classical Hodgkin lymphoma, the study combined TCR beta sequencing with CyTOF.

Points the paper makes about the study in general: Trial patients achieving complete response had baseline diversity similar to newly diagnosed patients, whereas partial responders and progressors had significantly lower diversity. The study was restricted to a single clinical trial cohort, and the causes of repertoire differences, possibly disease activity or prior therapy, were left undefined. Lower diversity was observed in patients in whom nivolumab was started less than 1 year after ASCT, and these patients were excluded from later analyses so that confounding by immune reconstitution would be avoided. By C4D1, a significant rise was seen in CD4+ TCR diversity but not in CD8+ TCR diversity (p=0.0027 vs p=0.16), and the rise was most apparent among complete responders (p=0.02). Newly diagnosed patients were reported to have lower baseline TCR diversity than healthy donors, and relapsed/refractory patients were reported to have lower baseline TCR diversity still.

Germline trimming amounts to 0 bases on V and 9 bases on J, with 6 as the count of junction bases outside the gene matches. CDR1 is given as GTSNPN and CDR2 as SVGIG, both from the germline V gene (reference sequence). Including the terminal cysteine and phenylalanine, the CDR3 comprises 16 residues. The DNA shown is the 48-base CDR3, in frame from base 1. This receptor chain uses TRBV30 and TRBJ2-1; 15 middle bases align to TRBD2. The sequencing used peripheral blood mononuclear cells (PBMCs), collected at baseline. This clonotype was obtained from a human donor with classical Hodgkin lymphoma. The DNA sequence is given as TGTGCCTGGAGTGTATGGACTAGCGGGAGGGCCGGTGAGCAGTTCTTC. Its translation reads: CAWSVWTSGRAGEQFF.